This TCR beta chain came from a study of T cell changes during pregnancy in multiple sclerosis (dated by TCRdb to the late 2010s). For the study in its entirety: Changes in the T cell repertoire over the course of pregnancy were examined in this study in women with multiple sclerosis.

Library generation was performed with the immunoSEQ multiplex PCR assay. Drawn from immuneACCESS, this table holds only the in-frame rearrangements with V and J called that TCRdb kept. Clones are partly lost; checked studies trace under half to an unresolved V gene and leave the rest unexplained. The sample records more than 50,000 clones, less than 95% of which are singletons. The ten most abundant clones make up approximately 0.45% of the sample. About this clone: Its antigen has not been determined. Base qualities are not provided; no much larger clone lies one nucleotide away.

From the cysteine up to the phenylalanine, the CDR3 has a length of 14 residues. Only the CDR3 part of the read is kept: 42 bases, read in frame from the first base. The germline V gene specifies SNHLY as CDR1 and FYNNEI as CDR2. The germline ends are 12 bases apart after V is trimmed by 5 bases and J by 4 bases. The chain is encoded by TRBV2 joined to TRBJ1-5, and perhaps TRBD1 as D gene, on 5 matching bases. Specimen: CD4+ T cells from peripheral blood mononuclear cells, collected after pregnancy. The sequence came from a female donor in good health, enrolled as a control in a pregnancy study. This receptor has the CDR3 CASSMGGGNQPQHF. The nucleotide sequence is given as TGTGCCAGCAGTATGGGGGGGGGAAATCAGCCCCAGCATTTT.